The 21 T cell receptor beta chains presented below share a single source sample, sequenced in a study of cytomegalovirus exposure and HLA in healthy donors. The PCR was carried out with 60 Vbeta primers and 13 Jbeta primers. Assay used: immunoSEQ multiplex PCR; TCRdb lists only in-frame clones, some missing. The sample holds fewer than 90,000 clones, 75% to 80% seen once. The sample taken for sequencing was PBMCs. These receptors were collected from a female donor in good health and CMV-seronegative.

The V and J genes are TRBV6-6 and TRBJ1-5; D remains unclear. The CDR3 covers 13 residues. Germline V gene sequence: CDR1 MNHNY, CDR2 SVGAGI (reference sequence). V lost 7 bases, J lost 3 bases, and 10 bases lay in between. In DNA, the CDR3 is TGTGCCAGCACTCTACAGCTCAATCAGCCCCAGCATTTT. Translating gives CASTLQLNQPQHF.

The genes are TRBV7-9 and TRBJ1-1, with D perhaps TRBD1 (5 bases). V was pared by 0 bases and J by 2 bases, with 10 bases between. The CDR3 contains 15 residues. Looked up from germline, CDR1 is SEHNR and CDR2 is FQNEAQ (reference sequence). The DNA for the CDR3 is TGTGCCAGCAGCTTAGCGATCAGGGATAACACTGAAGCTTTCTTT. It yields the protein CASSLAIRDNTEAFF.

The chain carries TRBV6-6 and TRBJ1-5; maybe TRBD1 (5 bases). Trimming took off 7 bases at V and 4 bases at J, with 14 bases between the two ends. Germline CDR1 MNHNY, CDR2 SVGAGI (reference sequence). This CDR3 comprises 14 residues. This chain's CDR3 is CASTLQAGNQPQHF. Written as DNA, the CDR3 is TGTGCCAGCACCTTACAGGCGGGGAATCAGCCCCAGCATTTT.

The chain combines TRBV18 with TRBJ2-5, with 8 bases aligning to TRBD2. Per germline, CDR1 KGHSH and CDR2 LQKENI. J gave up 3 bases and V 5 bases, and 8 bases lay outside the gene matches. The CDR3 has 15 amino acids. The CDR3 coding sequence is TGTGCCAGCTCAGAGAGCGGGAGTGGTAAAGAGACCCAGTACTTC. Translation: CASSESGSGKETQYF. Combining the CDR3 with reference TRBV18 and TRBJ2-5 gives the whole variable domain NAGVMQNPRHLVRRRGQEARLRCSPMKGHSHVYWYRQLPEEGLKFMVYLQKENIIDESGMPKERFSAEFPKEGPSILRIQQVVRGDSAAYFCASSESGSGKETQYFGPGTRLLVL.

CDR3 in amino acids: CASSLPRSYEQYF. DNA of the CDR3: TGTGCCAGCAGCCTACCTCGGAGCTACGAGCAGTACTTC. The J gene is TRBJ2-7, the V gene TRBV28; no firm D call. V shed 6 bases and J shed 3 bases, with 12 bases lying between them. The CDR3 has 13 amino acids. Germline values: CDR1 MDHEN, CDR2 SYDVKM.

Notes on this clone: The sample carries other DNA sequences with the same CDR3. J is TRBJ1-1 and V is TRBV11-2, with 8 bases fitting TRBD1. V lost 5 bases, J lost 1 base, and 3 bases stayed unmatched. The germline gives CDR1 SGHAT, CDR2 FQNNGV. The CDR3 contains 14 residues. The CDR3 loop reads CASSRGQGNTEAFF. The CDR3 DNA follows: TGTGCCAGCAGCCGCGGACAGGGGAACACTGAAGCTTTCTTT.

V gene TRBV15 combines with J gene TRBJ2-3; D ambiguous. V dropped 1 base and J dropped 1 base, with 12 bases sitting between them. The CDR3 contains 16 residues. Germline V CDR1 and CDR2: LNHNV, YYDKDF (reference sequence). The CDR3 loop is CATSRGATSGTDTQYF. The CDR3 region has the DNA TGTGCCACCAGCAGAGGGGCGACCTCTGGCACAGATACGCAGTATTTT.

The gene calls are TRBV11-2 and TRBJ2-1, with D perhaps TRBD2 (6 bases). V was trimmed by 4 bases and J by 10 bases, leaving 23 bases between them. Germline V lookup: CDR1 SGHAT, CDR2 FQNNGV. CDR3 size: 16 residues. The CDR3 is CASSSIADVARGEQFF. Written as DNA, the CDR3 is TGTGCCAGCAGCTCCATAGCGGACGTAGCGCGGGGAGAGCAGTTCTTC.

V and J are TRBV25-1 and TRBJ2-2; no reliable D call. The CDR3 has 12 amino acids. Germline CDR1 reads MGHDK; CDR2 reads SYGVNS. V was trimmed by 5 bases and J by 7 bases, leaving 8 bases between them. CDR3 amino acids: CASSLPGGELFF. CDR3 nucleotides: TGTGCCAGCAGTTTGCCCGGCGGGGAGCTGTTTTTT.

V gene TRBV7-6 combines with J gene TRBJ2-5; tentatively, D is TRBD1 (6 bases). Germline V gives CDR1 SGHVS, CDR2 FNYEAQ. This CDR3 has 13 residues. Trimming removed 4 bases at V and 5 bases at J, with 11 bases between. The CDR3 nucleotides are TGTGCCAGCAGCTCAGGGGTTACGGAGACCCAGTACTTC. Translation: CASSSGVTETQYF.

The CDR3: CAWSPLGGEKLFF. The CDR3 DNA follows: TGTGCCTGGAGTCCCTTGGGGGGTGAAAAACTGTTTTTT. V is TRBV30 and J is TRBJ1-4, with D possibly being TRBD1 (5 bases). The CDR3 has 13 amino acids. The V gene lost 2 bases and the J gene lost 7 bases, with 11 bases spanning the gap. The germline V gene has CDR1 GTSNPN and CDR2 SVGIG (reference sequence).

This chain connects TRBV7-9 to TRBJ2-5; a weak D match, TRBD2 (5 bases). The CDR3 contains 13 residues. CDR1 and CDR2 (germline): SEHNR, FQNEAQ (reference sequence). V was pared by 2 bases and J by 3 bases, with 7 bases between. CDR3 sequence (DNA): TGTGCCAGCAGCTTAATCGGGGAAGAGACCCAGTACTTC. Translated: CASSLIGEETQYF.

This clone appeared a single time. The J gene is TRBJ2-5, the V gene TRBV29-1, with TRBD1 identical over 8 bases. The ends lost 5 bases at V and 5 bases at J; junction bases unmatched: 4. Germline CDR1 SQVTM, CDR2 ANQGSEA. The CDR3 consists of 12 residues. CDR3 in DNA: TGCAGCGTTCGACAGGGGTGGGAGACCCAGTACTTC. Its protein product is CSVRQGWETQYF.

The genes are TRBV9 and TRBJ2-6; D remains ambiguous. The V gene's germline CDR1 is SGDLS and CDR2 YYNGEE. The CDR3 runs to 19 residues. Trimming took 0 bases from V and 0 from J, leaving 16 bases between them. CDR3 sequence: CASSVGLGSSNSGANVLTF. For the CDR3, the DNA is TGTGCCAGCAGCGTAGGTCTGGGCAGTTCAAACTCTGGGGCCAACGTCCTGACTTTC.

V is TRBV2 and J is TRBJ2-1; D is possibly TRBD1 (6 bases). The CDR3 is 12 residues long. Germline assignment: CDR1 SNHLY and CDR2 FYNNEI. Trimming took off 4 bases at V and 8 bases at J, with 9 bases between the two ends. The CDR3, as DNA: TGTGCCAGCAGTGCAGGGGACGATGAGCAGTTCTTC. Translating it yields CASSAGDDEQFF.

This clone occurred a few times. J is TRBJ2-7 and V is TRBV7-2; 8 bases align to TRBD2. Germline values: CDR1 SGHTA, CDR2 FQGNSA. The CDR3 covers 15 residues. V lost 4 bases, J lost 4 bases, and 9 bases stayed unmatched. The CDR3 region has the DNA TGTGCCAGCAGCTCCCAAGGGCGGGGGGCTTACGAGCAGTACTTC. Its translation is CASSSQGRGAYEQYF. The whole variable domain, remainder taken from reference TRBV7-2 and TRBJ2-7, is GAGVSQSPSNKVTEKGKDVELRCDPISGHTALYWYRQSLGQGLEFLIYFQGNSAPDKSGLPSDRFSAERTGGSVSTLTIQRTQQEDSAVYLCASSSQGRGAYEQYFGPGTRLTVT.

This clone was detected a few times. The gene calls are TRBV6-6 and TRBJ1-1; possibly TRBD1 for D (5 bases). CDR3 length: 13 residues. Germline CDR1 reads MNHNY; CDR2 reads SVGAGI (reference sequence). V lost 7 bases and J 1 base, leaving 10 bases between the germline ends. The CDR3 loop is CASTPGGNTEAFF. The CDR3 coding sequence is TGTGCCAGCACCCCGGGGGGGAACACTGAAGCTTTCTTT.

The CDR3 DNA is TGCGCCAGCAAAAACGGTAGCGGGGCCTTTGAGACCCAGTACTTC. This sequence encodes CASKNGSGAFETQYF. The rearrangement links TRBV5-1 to TRBJ2-5; 8 bases fit TRBD2. The V and J ends lost 6 bases and 5 bases, in that order; junction bases with no gene match: 12. Looked up from germline, CDR1 is SGHRS and CDR2 is YFSETQ. CDR3 length: 15 residues.

A remark on this clone: One junction end does not reproduce the germline sequence, and a read error may be involved. This chain links TRBV2 with TRBJ2-1, with D possibly being TRBD2 (6 bases). The germline gives CDR1 SNHLY, CDR2 FYNNEI. The CDR3 consists of 12 residues. The CDR3 DNA reads as TGTGCCAGCAGGGAAGGGAGGATCGGCCAGTTCTTC. This translates into CASREGRIGQFF. Full variable domain (outside the CDR3, taken from reference TRBV2 and TRBJ2-1): EPEVTQTPSHQVTQMGQEVILRCVPISNHLYFYWYRQILGQKVEFLVSFYNNEISEKSEIFDDQFSVERPDGSNFTLKIRSTKLEDSAMYFCASREGRIGQFFGPGTRLTVL.

The chain uses TRBV5-6 and TRBJ2-2; no firm D call. Germline V gene sequence: CDR1 SGHDT, CDR2 YYEEEE. The CDR3 covers 15 residues. The V end was cut by 0 bases, the J end by 0 bases, with 6 bases between. The CDR3 loop reads CASSLGHPNTGELFF. The CDR3 DNA sequence: TGTGCCAGCAGCTTGGGACACCCGAACACCGGGGAGCTGTTTTTT.

This clone occurred a few times. The CDR3 sequence is CASSGGQGVNTEAFF. The CDR3 nucleotides are TGTGCCAGCAGCGGGGGACAGGGTGTCAACACTGAAGCTTTCTTT. V is TRBV5-4 and J is TRBJ1-1; TRBD1 aligns across 9 bases. V was clipped by 4 bases and J by 2 bases; unmatched bases: 6. This CDR3 has 15 amino acids. Germline CDR1 reads SGHNT; CDR2 reads YYREEE (reference sequence). The full variable domain, completed using reference TRBV5-4 and TRBJ1-1, is ETGVTQSPTHLIKTRGQQVTLRCSSQSGHNTVSWYQQALGQGPQFIFQYYREEENGRGNFPPRFSGLQFPNYSSELNVNALELDDSALYLCASSGGQGVNTEAFFGQGTRLTVV.